This T cell receptor beta chain was identified in a study of shared clonotypes between healthy human individuals (dated by TCRdb to the early 2020s). Study-level background: The cohort included three men and a couple of women between 18 and 49 years of age. Libraries were prepared and TCR repertoires were sequenced by different laboratories using diverse techniques, in order to increase sequencing depth and limit assay-specific biases. To estimate repertoire size and how much clonotypes are shared between individuals, the study performed deep sequencing of blood TCR repertoires from five healthy adults. Per donor, leukapheresis produced somewhere between about 0.9 and 9 billion PBMCs. The research as a whole found: Sampling was restricted to blood, and TCR repertoires in tissue are likely to differ from TCR repertoires in blood. Because the study included only a small number of donors, the genetic and exposure-history diversity represented was limited. Pairwise subsampling indicated that sequencing depth was expected to affect the degree of clonotype sharing among donors.

In the case of this clone: Its antigen is still unknown. Base qualities are not recorded, but no much larger clone differs from it by a single base.

Donors were healthy HIV-negative adults with no recently reported acute infections or vaccinations. Only Caucasian adults living in Nashville, Tennessee, USA were represented among the donors. For unsorted samples, 80 million to 100 million PBMCs were counted, and genomic DNA was extracted using the QIAamp DNA Blood Mini kit. After blood collection by leukapheresis, PBMCs were isolated using Ficoll-Histopaque density gradient centrifugation and then cryopreserved in the vapor phase of liquid nitrogen. Deletion took 0 bases off V and 9 bases off J, with a span of 12 bases between the germline ends. The CDR3 has 14 amino acids, counting the end cysteine and phenylalanine. The sequence is cut down to CDR3 DNA, 42 bases in frame from base 1. Sequences SGHDN (CDR1) and FVKESK (CDR2) are obtained from the germline V gene. Using the deep immunoSEQ assay, TCR CDR3 regions were amplified from genomic DNA by multiplex PCR. Genomic DNA extracted from each cell subset was distributed evenly over all wells of several immunoSEQ 96-well plates, and each plate served as one replicate. For unsorted PBMC, roughly 270 ng genomic DNA, equal to 30,000 or so T cell genomes, was loaded into each replicate PCR. Unsorted PBMC genomic DNA was sequenced across ten immunoSEQ deep assay plates. Purified libraries were quantified with a Qubit 3.0 fluorometer, sized on a Bioanalyzer 2100, and re-quantified with the KAPA Library Quantification kit. Every immunoSEQ 96-well plate was sequenced on a separate single-read 150-cycle Illumina NextSeq 550 flow cell. From the authors' description of their analysis: Because the immunoSEQ output included only junctional sequences and no quality scores, the filtering could not be the same as the filtering used for full-length reads. Sequences were annotated with PyIR, a Python wrapper for IgBLAST v1.9, and V/J genes and CDR3 were assigned using IMGT germline references. Reads were filtered out if the reads had weak V/J assignments (E-value above 1e-6), no CDR3, stop codons, out-of-frame junctions, or ambiguous translated residues. V3J clonotypes were defined as sequences sharing an identical inferred V gene, J gene, and CDR3 amino acid sequence. Percentage overlap between repertoires was calculated by dividing the number of shared unique clonotypes by the size of the smaller repertoire. RTK rarefaction, the Chao1 estimator, and Recon v2.1 estimates of unobserved clonotypes were used to assess repertoire richness. The source is immuneACCESS, and TCRdb retained only in-frame sequences with V and J called. Part of the clones is not carried over; for the studies checked, unresolved V genes explain less than half of this, and the remainder is unexplained. The V and J calls and clone size come from that table; D and trimming were worked out from the DNA. This sample is represented by about 500,000 clones; 75% to 80% of them were singletons. 12% of the sample comes from the top ten.

Recombination linked TRBV14 to TRBJ1-3; the D gene remains uncertain. The clonotype originates from a woman in her 40s in good health. Some clones in this sample may be carry-over from other donors' samples. Sequencing used PBMCs. Here is the DNA: TGTGCCAGCAGCCAAGATGCGGGGTCGGGCACCATATATTTT. Its protein is CASSQDAGSGTIYF.